The entry below describes one T cell receptor (beta chain). This record belongs to a study of blood T cell repertoires in COVID-19. Study background: There were acute and convalescent COVID-19 samples, and they came from the United States, Italy and Spain. Sources were T cells, B-cell-depleted T cells, or PBMCs; the material itself was cDNA or gDNA.

Patients at the Seattle site were enrolled during active infection and followed longitudinally. The authors' processing: Estimation of nucleated cell counts relied on the amplification of reference gene primers. Generated by immunoSEQ multiplex PCR, the TCRdb table keeps only in-frame clones and is missing some. V, J and clone size are those of that table, while D and trimming were read from the DNA. This table holds roughly 160,000 clones, about 88% found once. Germline V gene lookup returns CDR1 MDHEN and CDR2 SYDVKM. This CDR3 has 15 residues. V lost 4 bases, J lost 5 bases, and 17 bases lay in between.

The source is a man aged 55 to 70 with COVID-19, enrolled during active disease. This sequence joins TRBV28 and TRBJ2-5; D uncertain. Sequencing used peripheral blood. The CDR3 region is CASSSEATLQETQYF. CDR3 coding DNA: TGTGCCAGCAGTTCCGAGGCCACCCTGCAGGAGACCCAGTACTTC.